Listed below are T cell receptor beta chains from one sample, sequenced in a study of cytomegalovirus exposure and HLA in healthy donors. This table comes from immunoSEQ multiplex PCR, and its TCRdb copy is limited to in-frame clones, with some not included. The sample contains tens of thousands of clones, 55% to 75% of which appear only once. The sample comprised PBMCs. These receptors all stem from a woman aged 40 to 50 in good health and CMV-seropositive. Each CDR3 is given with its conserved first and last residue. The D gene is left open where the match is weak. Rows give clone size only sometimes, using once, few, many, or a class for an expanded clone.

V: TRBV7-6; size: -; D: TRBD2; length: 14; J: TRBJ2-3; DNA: TGTGCCAGCAGCACCAGACTAGCGACCGATACGCAGTATTTT; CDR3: CASSTRLATDTQYF
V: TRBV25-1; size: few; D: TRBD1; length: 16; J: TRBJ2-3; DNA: TGTGCCAGCACCGAAGGGGGGACAGGGGGCACAGATACGCAGTATTTT; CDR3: CASTEGGTGGTDTQYF
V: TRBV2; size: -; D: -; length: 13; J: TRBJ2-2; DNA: TGTGCCAGCAAGGGCGGGGGCCCCGGGGAGCTGTTTTTT; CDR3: CASKGGGPGELFF
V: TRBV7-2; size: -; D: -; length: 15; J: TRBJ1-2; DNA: TGTGCCAGCAGCTTAGGTCTGGCCAAGAACTATGGCTACACCTTC; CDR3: CASSLGLAKNYGYTF
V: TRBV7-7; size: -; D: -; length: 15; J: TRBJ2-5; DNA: TGTGCTAGCAGCTCCGATACAGGTATCCAAGAGACCCAGTACTTC; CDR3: CASSSDTGIQETQYF
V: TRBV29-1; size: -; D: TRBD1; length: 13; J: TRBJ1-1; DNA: TGCAGCGTGGAGACAGGGGGGAACACTGAAGCTTTCTTT; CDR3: CSVETGGNTEAFF
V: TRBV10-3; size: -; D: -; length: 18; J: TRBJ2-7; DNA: TGTGCCATCAGTGAGCCGAAGACAGGCTCCCTATTACCCTACGAGCAGTACTTC; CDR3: CAISEPKTGSLLPYEQYF
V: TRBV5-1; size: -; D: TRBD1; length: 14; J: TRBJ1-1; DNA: TGCGCCAGCAGCTTGGAGAGCAGGGGGGTCGGAGCTTTCTTT; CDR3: CASSLESRGVGAFF
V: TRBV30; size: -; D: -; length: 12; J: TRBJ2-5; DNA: TGTGCCTGGAGTTTCCAGGGGAGGGAGCAGTACTTC; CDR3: CAWSFQGREQYF
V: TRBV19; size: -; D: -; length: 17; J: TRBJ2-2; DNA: TGTGCCAGTAGTATAGAGAGGTGGGGCAGGAACACCGGGGAGCTGTTTTTT; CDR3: CASSIERWGRNTGELFF
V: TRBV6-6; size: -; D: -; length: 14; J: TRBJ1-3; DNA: TGTGCCAGCAGTGGGACTGCCTCTGGAAACACCATATATTTT; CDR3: CASSGTASGNTIYF
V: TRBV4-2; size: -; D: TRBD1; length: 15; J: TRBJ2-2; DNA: TGTGCCAGCAGCCAAGGGAGACAGGGGACCGGGGAGCTGTTTTTT; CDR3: CASSQGRQGTGELFF
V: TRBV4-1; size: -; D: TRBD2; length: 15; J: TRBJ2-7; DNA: TGCGCCAGCAGCCAACCGACTAGCGGGGCATACGAGCAGTACTTC; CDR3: CASSQPTSGAYEQYF
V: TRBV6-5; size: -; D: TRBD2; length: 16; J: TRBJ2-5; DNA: TGTGCCAGCAGTTACTGGGGTAGCGGGGTAGGAGAGACCCAGTACTTC; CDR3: CASSYWGSGVGETQYF
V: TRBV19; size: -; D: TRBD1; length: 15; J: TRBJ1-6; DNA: TGTGCCAGTAGTATAAACCCAGGGGGAAATTCACCCCTCCACTTT; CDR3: CASSINPGGNSPLHF
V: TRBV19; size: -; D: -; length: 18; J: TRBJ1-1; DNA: TGTGCCAGTAGTACCCAATATCGTCCCACAGAGACGAGCACTGAAGCTTTCTTT; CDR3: CASSTQYRPTETSTEAFF
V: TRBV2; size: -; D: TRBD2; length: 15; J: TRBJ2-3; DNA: TGTGCCAGTAGGGGACTAGCGGGTGTCCCAGATACGCAGTATTTT; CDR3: CASRGLAGVPDTQYF